This T cell receptor (beta chain) was profiled in a study of T cell repertoires in cytomegalovirus infection. Study background: Both a matching HLA type and CMV infection were indicated by public TCR beta signatures. Findings of the study overall: Carriers of CMV plus the relevant HLA were identified by cumulative public TCR beta family frequency. Clonotypes of TCR beta that were HLA-C-restricted and CMV-specific dominated the ex vivo response.

From the reads, TCRdb called clonotypes with MiXCR, one entry per CDR3 protein. The repertoire includes roughly 720,000 distinct CDR3 sequences, less than 40% of them detected once, and around 2.6% sits in the top ten. This CDR3 contains 16 residues. V shed 3 bases and J 1 base; nucleotides not matched to a gene: 8. Germline lookup yields CDR1 SEHNR and CDR2 FQNEAQ (reference sequence). Notes on this clonotype: Its antigen is not known.

The V call is TRBV7-9, the J call TRBJ2-7; 8 bases align to TRBD1. This clonotype was sampled from a human donor in good health (CMV status not recorded). Some clones in this sample may be carry-over from other donors' samples. The sequenced sample consisted of PBMCs. The CDR3 region is CASSFAGGHSSYEQYF. CDR3 DNA sequence: TGTGCCAGCAGCTTCGCAGGGGGCCATTCATCCTACGAGCAGTACTTC. The full variable domain, in which reference TRBV7-9 and TRBJ2-7 provide the parts outside the CDR3, is DTGVSQNPRHKITKRGQNVTFRCDPISEHNRLYWYRQTLGQGPEFLTYFQNEAQLEKSRLLSDRFSAERPKGSFSTLEIQRTEQGDSAMYLCASSFAGGHSSYEQYFGPGTRLTVT.